The clone carrying this T cell receptor beta chain showed up just a few times. This sample stems from a study of blood T cell repertoires in COVID-19. The overall study: Acute-phase and convalescent COVID-19 samples originated in the United States, Italy and Spain. T cells, B-cell-depleted T cells, or PBMCs provided the cDNA or gDNA that served as material.

Patients in Seattle were enrolled during active infection, then followed longitudinally. In the original workflow: Nucleated cell counts were estimated from reference gene primer amplification. TCRdb keeps only in-frame clones here, not all; method: immunoSEQ multiplex PCR. V and J calls and clone size are copied from that table; D and trimming were computed from the DNA. The sample has about 420,000 clones; approximately 90% are singletons. The sequence was obtained from a young man with COVID-19, enrolled during active disease. Sequencing was done on a sample of peripheral blood.

In DNA form, the CDR3 reads TGTGCCAGCAGCCAAAGGAGCACCCAAGAGACCCAGTACTTC. It yields the protein CASSQRSTQETQYF. The V and J genes are TRBV3-1 (or the pseudogene TRBV3-2) and TRBJ2-5; D is ambiguous. Germline V CDR1 and CDR2: LGHDT, YNNKEL (reference sequence). The ends were cut back, 2 bases at V and 1 base at J, with 8 bases in the middle. The CDR3 is made up of 14 amino acids.